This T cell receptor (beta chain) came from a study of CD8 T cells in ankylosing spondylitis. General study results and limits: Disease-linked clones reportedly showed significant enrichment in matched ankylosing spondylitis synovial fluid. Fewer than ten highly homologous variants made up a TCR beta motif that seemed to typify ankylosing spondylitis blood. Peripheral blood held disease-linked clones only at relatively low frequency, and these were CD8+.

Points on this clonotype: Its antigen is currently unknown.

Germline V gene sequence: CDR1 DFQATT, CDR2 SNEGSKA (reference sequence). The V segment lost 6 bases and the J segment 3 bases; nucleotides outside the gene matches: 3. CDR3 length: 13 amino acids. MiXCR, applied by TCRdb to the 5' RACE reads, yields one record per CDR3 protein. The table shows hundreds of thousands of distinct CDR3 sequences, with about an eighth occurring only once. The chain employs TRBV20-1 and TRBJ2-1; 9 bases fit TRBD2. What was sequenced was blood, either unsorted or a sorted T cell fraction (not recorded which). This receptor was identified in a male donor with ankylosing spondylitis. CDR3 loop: CSAAAGGYNEQFF. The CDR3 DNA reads TGCAGTGCAGCAGCGGGAGGCTACAATGAGCAGTTCTTC.